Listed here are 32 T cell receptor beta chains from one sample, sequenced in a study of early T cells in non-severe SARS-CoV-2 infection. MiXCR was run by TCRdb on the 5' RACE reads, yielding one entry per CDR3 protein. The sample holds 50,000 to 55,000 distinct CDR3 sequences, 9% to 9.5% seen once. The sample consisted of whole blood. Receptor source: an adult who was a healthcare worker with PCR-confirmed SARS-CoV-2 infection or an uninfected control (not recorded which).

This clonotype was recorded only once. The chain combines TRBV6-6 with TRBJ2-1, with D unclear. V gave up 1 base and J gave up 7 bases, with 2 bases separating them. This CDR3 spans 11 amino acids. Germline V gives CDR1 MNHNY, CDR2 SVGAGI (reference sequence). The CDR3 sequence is CASSYWNEQFF. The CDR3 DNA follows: TGTGCCAGCAGTTACTGGAATGAGCAGTTCTTC.

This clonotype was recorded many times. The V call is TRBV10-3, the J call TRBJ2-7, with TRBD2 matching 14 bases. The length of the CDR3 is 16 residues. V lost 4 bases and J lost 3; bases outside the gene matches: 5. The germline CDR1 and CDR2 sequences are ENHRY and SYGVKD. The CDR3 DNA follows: TGTGCCATCAGTGCCGGACTAGCGGGAGGAGGCTACGAGCAGTACTTC. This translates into CAISAGLAGGGYEQYF.

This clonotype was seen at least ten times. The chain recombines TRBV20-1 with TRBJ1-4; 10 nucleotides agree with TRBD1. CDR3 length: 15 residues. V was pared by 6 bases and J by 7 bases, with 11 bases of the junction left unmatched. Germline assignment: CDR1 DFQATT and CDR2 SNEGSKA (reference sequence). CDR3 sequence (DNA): TGCAGTGCCCGTCCCGGGACAGGGGAGGGTGAAAAACTGTTTTTT. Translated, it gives CSARPGTGEGEKLFF.

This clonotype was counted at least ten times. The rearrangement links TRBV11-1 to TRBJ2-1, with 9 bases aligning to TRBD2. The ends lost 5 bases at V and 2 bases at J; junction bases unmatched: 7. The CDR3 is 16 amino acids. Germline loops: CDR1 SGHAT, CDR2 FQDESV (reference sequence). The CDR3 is CASSRRSGSAYNEQFF. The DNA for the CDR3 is TGTGCCAGCAGCCGGCGTAGCGGGAGTGCCTACAATGAGCAGTTCTTC.

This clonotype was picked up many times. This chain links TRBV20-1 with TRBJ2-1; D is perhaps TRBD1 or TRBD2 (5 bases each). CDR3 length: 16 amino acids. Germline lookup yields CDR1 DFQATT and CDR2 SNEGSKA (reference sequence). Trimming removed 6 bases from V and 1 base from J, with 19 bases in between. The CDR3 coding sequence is TGCAGTGCCAGGGACCGTCCCCGCATTTCCTACAATGAGCAGTTCTTC. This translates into CSARDRPRISYNEQFF.

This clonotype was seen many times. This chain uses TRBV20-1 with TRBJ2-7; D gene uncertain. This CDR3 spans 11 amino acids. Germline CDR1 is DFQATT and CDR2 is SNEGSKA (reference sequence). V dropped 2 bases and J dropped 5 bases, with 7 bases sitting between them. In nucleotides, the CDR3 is TGCAGTGCTAGAATGGGCCACGAGCAGTACTTC. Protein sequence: CSARMGHEQYF.

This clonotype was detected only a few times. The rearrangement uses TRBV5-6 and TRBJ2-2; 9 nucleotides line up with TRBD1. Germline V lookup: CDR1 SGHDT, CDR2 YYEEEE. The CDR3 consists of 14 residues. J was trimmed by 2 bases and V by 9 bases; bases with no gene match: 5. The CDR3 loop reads CATRTGANTGELFF. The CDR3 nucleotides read TGTGCCACCAGGACAGGGGCCAACACCGGGGAGCTGTTTTTT.

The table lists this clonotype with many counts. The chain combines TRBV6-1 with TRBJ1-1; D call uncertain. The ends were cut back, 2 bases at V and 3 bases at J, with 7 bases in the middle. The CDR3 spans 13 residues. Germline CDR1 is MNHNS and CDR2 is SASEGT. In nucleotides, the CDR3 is TGTGCCAGCAGTGAAAGTCGGTACACTGAAGCTTTCTTT. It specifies CASSESRYTEAFF.

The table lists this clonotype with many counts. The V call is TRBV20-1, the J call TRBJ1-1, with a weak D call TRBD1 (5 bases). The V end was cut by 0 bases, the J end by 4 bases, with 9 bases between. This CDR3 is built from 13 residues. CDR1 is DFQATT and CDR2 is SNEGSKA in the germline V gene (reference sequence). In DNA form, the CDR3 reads TGCAGTGCTAGAGAAGTTGGGGGCACTGAAGCTTTCTTT. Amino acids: CSAREVGGTEAFF.

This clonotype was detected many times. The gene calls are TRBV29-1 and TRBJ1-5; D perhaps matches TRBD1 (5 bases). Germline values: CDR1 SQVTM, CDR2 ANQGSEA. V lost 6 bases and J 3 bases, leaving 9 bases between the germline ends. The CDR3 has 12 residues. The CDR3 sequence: CSVGDLNQPQHF. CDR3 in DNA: TGCAGCGTCGGGGACCTCAATCAGCCCCAGCATTTT.

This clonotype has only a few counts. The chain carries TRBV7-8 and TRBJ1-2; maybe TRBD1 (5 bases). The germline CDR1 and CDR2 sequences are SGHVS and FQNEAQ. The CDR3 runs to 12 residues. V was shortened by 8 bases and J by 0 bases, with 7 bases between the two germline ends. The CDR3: CASSGTNYGYTF. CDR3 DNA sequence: TGTGCCAGCTCAGGGACTAACTATGGCTACACCTTC. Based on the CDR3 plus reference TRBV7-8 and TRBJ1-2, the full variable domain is GAGVSQSPRYKVAKRGQDVALRCDPISGHVSLFWYQQALGQGPEFLTYFQNEAQLDKSGLPSDRFFAERPEGSVSTLKIQRTQQEDSAVYLCASSGTNYGYTFGSGTRLTVV.

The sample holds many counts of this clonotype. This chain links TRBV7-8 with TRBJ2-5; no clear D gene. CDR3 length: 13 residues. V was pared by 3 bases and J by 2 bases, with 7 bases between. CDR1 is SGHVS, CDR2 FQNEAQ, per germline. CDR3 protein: CASSFGTQETQYF. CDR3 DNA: TGTGCCAGCAGCTTTGGCACGCAAGAGACCCAGTACTTC.

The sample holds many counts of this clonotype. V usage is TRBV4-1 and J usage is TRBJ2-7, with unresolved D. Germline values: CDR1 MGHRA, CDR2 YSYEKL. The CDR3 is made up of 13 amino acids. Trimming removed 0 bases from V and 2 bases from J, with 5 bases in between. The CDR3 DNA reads TGCGCCAGCAGCCAAGATCTTACCTACGAGCAGTACTTC. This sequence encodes CASSQDLTYEQYF.

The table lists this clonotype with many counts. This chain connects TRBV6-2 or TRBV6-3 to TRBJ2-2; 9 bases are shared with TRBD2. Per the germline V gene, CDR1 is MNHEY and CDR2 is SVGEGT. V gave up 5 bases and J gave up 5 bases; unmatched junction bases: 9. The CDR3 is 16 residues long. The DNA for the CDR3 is TGTGCCAGCAGTCGATCTAGCGGGACTTCGACCGGGGAGCTGTTTTTT. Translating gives CASSRSSGTSTGELFF.

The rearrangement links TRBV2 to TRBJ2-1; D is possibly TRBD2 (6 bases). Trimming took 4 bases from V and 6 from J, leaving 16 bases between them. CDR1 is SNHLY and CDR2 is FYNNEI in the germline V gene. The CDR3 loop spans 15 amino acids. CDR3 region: CASSAIGGNSNEQFF. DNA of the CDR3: TGTGCCAGCAGTGCGATTGGCGGGAACAGCAATGAGCAGTTCTTC.

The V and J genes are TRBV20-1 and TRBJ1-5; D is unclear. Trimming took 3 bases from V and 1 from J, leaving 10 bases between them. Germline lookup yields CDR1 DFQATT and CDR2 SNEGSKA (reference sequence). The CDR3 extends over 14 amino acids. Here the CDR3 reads CSASVLRSNQPQHF. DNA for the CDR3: TGCAGTGCTAGTGTGCTAAGGAGCAATCAGCCCCAGCATTTT.

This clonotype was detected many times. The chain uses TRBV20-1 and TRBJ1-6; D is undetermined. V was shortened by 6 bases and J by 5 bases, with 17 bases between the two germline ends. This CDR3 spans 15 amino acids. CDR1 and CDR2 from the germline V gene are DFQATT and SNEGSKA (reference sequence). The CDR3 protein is CSAPGRQADNSPLHF. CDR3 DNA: TGCAGTGCCCCCGGCCGGCAGGCGGATAATTCACCCCTCCACTTT.

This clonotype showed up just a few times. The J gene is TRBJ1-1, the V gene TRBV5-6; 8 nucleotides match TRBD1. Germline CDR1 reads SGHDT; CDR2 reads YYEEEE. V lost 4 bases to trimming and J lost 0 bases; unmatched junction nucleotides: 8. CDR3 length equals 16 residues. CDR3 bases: TGTGCCAGCAGCGGACAGGGAGATACTATGAACACTGAAGCTTTCTTT. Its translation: CASSGQGDTMNTEAFF.

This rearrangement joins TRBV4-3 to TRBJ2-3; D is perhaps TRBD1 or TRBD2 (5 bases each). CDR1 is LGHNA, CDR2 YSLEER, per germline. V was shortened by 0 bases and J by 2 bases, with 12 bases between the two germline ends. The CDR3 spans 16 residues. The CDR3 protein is CASSQEGDLDTDTQYF. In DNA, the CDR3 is TGCGCCAGCAGCCAAGAGGGGGACCTAGACACAGATACGCAGTATTTT.

CDR3 sequence: CAISESNQPGHIQYF. CDR3 coding DNA: TGTGCCATCAGTGAGTCGAACCAACCAGGGCACATTCAGTACTTC. The chain links TRBV10-3 to TRBJ2-4, with a weak D call TRBD1 (5 bases). Trimming removed 0 bases from V and 8 bases from J, with 14 bases in between. The germline gives CDR1 ENHRY, CDR2 SYGVKD. The CDR3 extends over 15 amino acids.

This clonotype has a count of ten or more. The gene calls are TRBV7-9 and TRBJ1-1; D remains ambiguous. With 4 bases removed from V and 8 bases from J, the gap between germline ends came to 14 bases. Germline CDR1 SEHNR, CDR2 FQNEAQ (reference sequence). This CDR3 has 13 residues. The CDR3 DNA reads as TGTGCCAGCAGCTCTCACGAGGGCACCGAAGCTTTCTTT. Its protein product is CASSSHEGTEAFF.

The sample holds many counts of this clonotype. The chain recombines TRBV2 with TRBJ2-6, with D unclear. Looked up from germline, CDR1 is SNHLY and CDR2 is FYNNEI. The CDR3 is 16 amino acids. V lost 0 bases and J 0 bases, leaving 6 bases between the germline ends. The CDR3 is CASSEAANSGANVLTF. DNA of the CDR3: TGTGCCAGCAGTGAAGCAGCGAACTCTGGGGCCAACGTCCTGACTTTC.

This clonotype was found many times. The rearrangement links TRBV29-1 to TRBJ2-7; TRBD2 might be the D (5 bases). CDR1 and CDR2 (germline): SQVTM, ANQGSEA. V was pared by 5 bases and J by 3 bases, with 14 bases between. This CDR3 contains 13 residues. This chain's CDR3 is CSVHPRDNYEQYF. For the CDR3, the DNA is TGCAGCGTTCATCCTCGGGATAACTACGAGCAGTACTTC.

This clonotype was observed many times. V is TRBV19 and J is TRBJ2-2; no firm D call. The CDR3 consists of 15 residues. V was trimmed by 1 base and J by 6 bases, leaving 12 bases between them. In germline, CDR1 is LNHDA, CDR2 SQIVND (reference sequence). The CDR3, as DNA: TGTGCCAGTAGTATAGGCCTCGGCGGAGCCGGGGAGCTGTTTTTT. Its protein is CASSIGLGGAGELFF. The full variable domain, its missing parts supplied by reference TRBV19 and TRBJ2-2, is DGGITQSPKYLFRKEGQNVTLSCEQNLNHDAMYWYRQDPGQGLRLIYYSQIVNDFQKGDIAEGYSVSREKKESFPLTVTSAQKNPTAFYLCASSIGLGGAGELFFGEGSRLTVL.

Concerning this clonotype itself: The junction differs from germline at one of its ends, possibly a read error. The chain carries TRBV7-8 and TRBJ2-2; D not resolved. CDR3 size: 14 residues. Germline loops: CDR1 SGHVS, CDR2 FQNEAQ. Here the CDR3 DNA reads TGTGCCGGCAGACCCCGTGAGCGCACCGGGGAGCTGTTTTTT. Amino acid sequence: CAGRPRERTGELFF.

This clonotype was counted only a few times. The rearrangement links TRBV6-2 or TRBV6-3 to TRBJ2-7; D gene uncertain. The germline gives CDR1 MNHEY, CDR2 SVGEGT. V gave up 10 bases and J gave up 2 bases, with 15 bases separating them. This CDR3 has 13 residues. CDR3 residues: CATTAPRAYEQYF. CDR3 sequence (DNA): TGTGCCACCACGGCGCCTCGGGCCTACGAGCAGTACTTC.

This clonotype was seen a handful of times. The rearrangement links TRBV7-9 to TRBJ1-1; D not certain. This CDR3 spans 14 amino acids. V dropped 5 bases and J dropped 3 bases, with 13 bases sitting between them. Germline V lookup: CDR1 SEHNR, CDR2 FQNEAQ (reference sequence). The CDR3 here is CASSPGGLDTEAFF. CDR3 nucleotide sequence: TGTGCCAGCAGCCCGGGCGGGCTTGACACTGAAGCTTTCTTT.

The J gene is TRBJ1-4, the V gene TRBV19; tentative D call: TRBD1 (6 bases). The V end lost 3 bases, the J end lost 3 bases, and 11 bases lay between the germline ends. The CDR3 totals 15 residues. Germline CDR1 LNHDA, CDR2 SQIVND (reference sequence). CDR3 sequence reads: CASSILTGANEKLFF. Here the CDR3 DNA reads TGTGCCAGTAGTATTCTGACAGGTGCTAATGAAAAACTGTTTTTT.

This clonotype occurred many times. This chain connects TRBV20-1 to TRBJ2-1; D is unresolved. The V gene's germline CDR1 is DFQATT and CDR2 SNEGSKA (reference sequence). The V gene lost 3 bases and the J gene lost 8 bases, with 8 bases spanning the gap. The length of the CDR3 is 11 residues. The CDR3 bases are TGCAGTGCTAGTAAACGGGATGAGCAGTTCTTC. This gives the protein CSASKRDEQFF.

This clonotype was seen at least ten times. The CDR3 here is CASSPKKANMNTEAFF. DNA for the CDR3: TGTGCCAGCAGCCCAAAGAAAGCTAACATGAACACTGAAGCTTTCTTT. The rearrangement uses TRBV13 and TRBJ1-1; the D is unclear. V lost 5 bases, J lost 0 bases, and 16 bases lay in between. This CDR3 is 16 amino acids long. Germline V CDR1 and CDR2: PRHDT, FYEKMQ (reference sequence). The variable domain in full, with the rest retrieved from reference TRBV13 and TRBJ1-1, is AAGVIQSPRHLIKEKRETATLKCYPIPRHDTVYWYQQGPGQDPQFLISFYEKMQSDKGSIPDRFSAQQFSDYHSELNMSSLELGDSALYFCASSPKKANMNTEAFFGQGTRLTVV.

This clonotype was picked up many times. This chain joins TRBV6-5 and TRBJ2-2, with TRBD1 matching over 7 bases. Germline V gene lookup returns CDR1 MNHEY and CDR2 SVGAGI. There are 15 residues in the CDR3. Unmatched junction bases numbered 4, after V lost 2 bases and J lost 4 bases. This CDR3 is CASSYLGTVTGELFF. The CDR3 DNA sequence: TGTGCCAGCAGTTACCTAGGGACAGTCACCGGGGAGCTGTTTTTT.

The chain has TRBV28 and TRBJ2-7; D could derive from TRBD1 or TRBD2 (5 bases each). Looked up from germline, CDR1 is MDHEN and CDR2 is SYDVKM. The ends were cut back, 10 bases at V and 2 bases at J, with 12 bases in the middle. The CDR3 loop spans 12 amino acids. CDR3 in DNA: TGTGCCACTGAGGGGTCCACCTACGAGCAGTACTTC. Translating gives CATEGSTYEQYF.